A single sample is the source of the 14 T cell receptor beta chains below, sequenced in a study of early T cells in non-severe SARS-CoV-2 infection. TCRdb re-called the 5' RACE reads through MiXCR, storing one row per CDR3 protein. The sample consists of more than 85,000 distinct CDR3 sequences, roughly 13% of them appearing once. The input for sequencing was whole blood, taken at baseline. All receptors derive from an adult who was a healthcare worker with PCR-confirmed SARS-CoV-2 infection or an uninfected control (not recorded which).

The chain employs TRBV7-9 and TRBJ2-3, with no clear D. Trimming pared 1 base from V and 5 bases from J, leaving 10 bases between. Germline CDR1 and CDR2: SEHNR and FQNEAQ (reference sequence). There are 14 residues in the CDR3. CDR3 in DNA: TGTGCCAGCAGCTTAGATGTGGGGAAAGATACGCAGTATTTT. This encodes CASSLDVGKDTQYF.

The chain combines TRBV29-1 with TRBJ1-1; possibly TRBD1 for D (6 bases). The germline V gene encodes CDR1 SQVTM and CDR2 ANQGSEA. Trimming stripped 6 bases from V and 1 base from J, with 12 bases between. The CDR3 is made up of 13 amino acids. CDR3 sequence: CSVILQGNTEAFF. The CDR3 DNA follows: TGCAGCGTCATCCTACAGGGGAACACTGAAGCTTTCTTT. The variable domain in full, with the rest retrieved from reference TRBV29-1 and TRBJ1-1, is SAVISQKPSRDICQRGTSLTIQCQVDSQVTMMFWYRQQPGQSLTLIATANQGSEATYESGFVIDKFPISRPNLTFSTLTVSNMSPEDSSIYLCSVILQGNTEAFFGQGTRLTVV.

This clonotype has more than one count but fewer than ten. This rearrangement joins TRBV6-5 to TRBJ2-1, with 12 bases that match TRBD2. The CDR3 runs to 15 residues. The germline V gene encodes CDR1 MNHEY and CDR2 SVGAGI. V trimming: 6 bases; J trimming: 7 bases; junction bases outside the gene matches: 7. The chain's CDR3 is CASRMTSGSWNEQFF. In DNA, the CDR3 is TGTGCCAGCAGGATGACTAGCGGGAGTTGGAATGAGCAGTTCTTC.

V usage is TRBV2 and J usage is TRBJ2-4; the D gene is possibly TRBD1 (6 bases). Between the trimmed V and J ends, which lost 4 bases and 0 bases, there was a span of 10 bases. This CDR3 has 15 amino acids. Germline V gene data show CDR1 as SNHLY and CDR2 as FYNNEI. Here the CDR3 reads CASSVQGIAKNIQYF. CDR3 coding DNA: TGTGCCAGCAGTGTTCAGGGGATAGCCAAAAACATTCAGTACTTC.

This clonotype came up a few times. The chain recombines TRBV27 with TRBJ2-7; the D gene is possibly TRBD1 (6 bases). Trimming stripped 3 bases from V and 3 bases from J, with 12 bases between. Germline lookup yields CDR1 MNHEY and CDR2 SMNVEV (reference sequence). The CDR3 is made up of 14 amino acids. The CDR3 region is CASSLGAGDYEQYF. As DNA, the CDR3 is TGTGCCAGCAGTTTGGGGGCAGGGGACTACGAGCAGTACTTC.

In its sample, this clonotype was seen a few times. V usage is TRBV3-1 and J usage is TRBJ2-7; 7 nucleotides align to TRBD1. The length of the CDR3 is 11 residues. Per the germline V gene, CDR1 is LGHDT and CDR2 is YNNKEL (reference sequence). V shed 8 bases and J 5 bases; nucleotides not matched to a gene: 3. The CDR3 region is CASRQGNEQYF. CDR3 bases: TGTGCCAGCCGACAGGGAAACGAGCAGTACTTC.

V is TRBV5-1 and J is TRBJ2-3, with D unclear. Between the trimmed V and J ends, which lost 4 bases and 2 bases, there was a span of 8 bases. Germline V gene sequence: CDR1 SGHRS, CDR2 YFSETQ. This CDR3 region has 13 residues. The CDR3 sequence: CASSRTPTDTQYF. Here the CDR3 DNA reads TGCGCCAGCAGCCGGACCCCCACAGATACGCAGTATTTT.

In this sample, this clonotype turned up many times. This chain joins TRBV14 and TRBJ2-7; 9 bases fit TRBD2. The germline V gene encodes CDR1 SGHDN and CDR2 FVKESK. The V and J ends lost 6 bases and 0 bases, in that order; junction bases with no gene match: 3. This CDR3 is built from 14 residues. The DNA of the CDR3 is TGTGCCAGCAGTTTAGCGGGGGACTCCTACGAGCAGTACTTC. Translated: CASSLAGDSYEQYF.

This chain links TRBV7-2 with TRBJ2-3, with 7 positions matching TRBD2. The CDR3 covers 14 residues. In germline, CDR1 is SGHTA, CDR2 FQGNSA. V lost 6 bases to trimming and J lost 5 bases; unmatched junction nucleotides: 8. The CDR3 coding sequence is TGTGCCAGCAGAATTAGCGGGTCCGGAGATACGCAGTATTTT. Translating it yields CASRISGSGDTQYF.

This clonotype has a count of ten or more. This chain's CDR3 is CATSDYRDTEAFF. For the CDR3, the DNA is TGTGCCACCAGTGATTATCGGGACACTGAAGCTTTCTTT. This sequence joins TRBV24-1 and TRBJ1-1; D remains ambiguous. V was trimmed by 2 bases and J by 3 bases, leaving 6 bases between them. Germline CDR1 and CDR2: KGHDR and SFDVKD. The CDR3 is 13 amino acids.

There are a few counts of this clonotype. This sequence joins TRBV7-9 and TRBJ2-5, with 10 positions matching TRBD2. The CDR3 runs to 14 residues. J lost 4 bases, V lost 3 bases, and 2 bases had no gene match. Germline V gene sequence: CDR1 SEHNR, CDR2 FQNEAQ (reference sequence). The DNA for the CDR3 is TGTGCCAGCAGCTTTATAGCGGGAGGAGAGACCCAGTACTTC. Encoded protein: CASSFIAGGETQYF.

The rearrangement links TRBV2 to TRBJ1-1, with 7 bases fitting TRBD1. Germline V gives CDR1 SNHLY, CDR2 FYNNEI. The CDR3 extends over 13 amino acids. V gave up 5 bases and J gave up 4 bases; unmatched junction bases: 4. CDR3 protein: CASSFTGATEAFF. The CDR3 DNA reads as TGTGCCAGCAGTTTTACAGGGGCCACTGAAGCTTTCTTT.

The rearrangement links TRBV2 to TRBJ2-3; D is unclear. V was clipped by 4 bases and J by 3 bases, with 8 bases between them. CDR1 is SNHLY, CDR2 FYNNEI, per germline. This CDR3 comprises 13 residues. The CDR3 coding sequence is TGTGCCAGCAGTGGGGTAGCAACAGATACGCAGTATTTT. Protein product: CASSGVATDTQYF.

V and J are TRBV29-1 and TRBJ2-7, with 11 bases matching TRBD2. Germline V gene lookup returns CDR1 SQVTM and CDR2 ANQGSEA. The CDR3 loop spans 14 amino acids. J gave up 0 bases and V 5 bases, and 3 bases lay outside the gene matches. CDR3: CSVSGTSGSYEQYF. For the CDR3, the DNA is TGCAGCGTTTCCGGGACTAGCGGCTCCTACGAGCAGTACTTC.